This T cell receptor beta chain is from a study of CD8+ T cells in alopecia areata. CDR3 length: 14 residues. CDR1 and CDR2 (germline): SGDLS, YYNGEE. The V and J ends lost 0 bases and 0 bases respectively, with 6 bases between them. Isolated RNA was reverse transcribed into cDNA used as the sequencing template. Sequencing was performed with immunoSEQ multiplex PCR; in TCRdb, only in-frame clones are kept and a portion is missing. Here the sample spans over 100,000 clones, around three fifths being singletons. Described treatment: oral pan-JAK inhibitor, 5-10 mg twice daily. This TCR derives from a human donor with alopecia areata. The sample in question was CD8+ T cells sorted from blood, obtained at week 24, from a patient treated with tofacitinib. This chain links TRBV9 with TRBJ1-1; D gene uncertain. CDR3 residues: CASSVEGLNTEAFF. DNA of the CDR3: TGTGCCAGCAGCGTAGAAGGCCTGAACACTGAAGCTTTCTTT.